The sequence of this T cell receptor beta chain was determined in a study of T cells in localized non-small cell lung cancer. TCRdb's copy holds only in-frame clones and misses some; the assay was immunoSEQ multiplex PCR. The sample lists roughly 8,400 clones; roughly nine tenths were seen once. This CDR3 has 14 amino acids. Trimming shortened V by 8 bases and J by 3 bases, and 11 bases separated the two germline ends. Per the germline V gene, CDR1 is MNHNS and CDR2 is SASEGT. Whole-study findings and limits: Elevated circulating T cell density in blood was associated with longer overall survival.

Details on this clone: Its matching antigen is unknown.

V and J are TRBV6-1 and TRBJ1-6; D perhaps matches TRBD1 (6 bases). The TCR was taken from a male donor older than 55 with stage II lung adenocarcinoma. The sample in question was peripheral blood mononuclear cells, obtained before any cancer treatment. CDR3 sequence: CASRRGNYNSPLHF. The CDR3 bases are TGTGCCAGCCGAAGGGGGAACTATAATTCACCCCTCCACTTT.